Listed below are T cell receptor beta chains from one sample, sequenced in a study of blood T cell repertoires in COVID-19. TCRdb's copy holds only in-frame clones and misses some; the assay was immunoSEQ multiplex PCR. The sample lists approximately 76,000 clones, roughly 85% occurring once. Source material: peripheral blood. All receptors come from a woman at least 80 years old with active or convalescent COVID-19. The CDR3 runs from the conserved cysteine through the conserved F or W. D genes are given only for firm matches. The size field is filled for only some rows; it gives once, few, many or a size class.

TRBV7-2	TRBJ2-2	.	TRBD2	CASSLQRGQGGELFF	TGTGCCAGCAGCCTTCAGCGGGGTCAAGGGGGGGAGCTGTTTTTT
TRBV27	TRBJ2-7	.	.	CASSWGGDTQLSEQYF	TGTGCCAGCAGTTGGGGGGGGGACACCCAGCTCAGCGAGCAGTACTTC
TRBV6-5	TRBJ1-2	.	.	CASSYEGERYGYTF	TGTGCCAGCAGTTACGAGGGAGAGAGATATGGCTACACCTTC
TRBV5-6	TRBJ2-1	.	.	CASSPLHHNEQFF	TGTGCCAGCAGCCCGTTACACCACAATGAGCAGTTCTTC
TRBV28	TRBJ2-7	few	.	CAHAGVFGSYEQYF	TGTGCCCACGCAGGGGTGTTTGGTTCCTACGAGCAGTACTTC
TRBV27	TRBJ1-2	.	TRBD1	CASSPGTGTYGYTF	TGTGCCAGCAGCCCGGGGACAGGGACCTATGGCTACACCTTC
TRBV5-1	TRBJ1-1	.	TRBD1	CASSLGSRGRTEAFF	TGCGCCAGCAGCTTGGGATCCAGGGGGCGAACTGAAGCTTTCTTT
TRBV6-6	TRBJ1-3	.	.	CATSIPLGRGGNTIYF	TGTGCCACCTCCATTCCCTTGGGCAGGGGTGGAAACACCATATATTTT
TRBV5-4	TRBJ2-1	.	TRBD1	CASSLAGDSNEQFF	TGTGCCAGCAGCTTGGCCGGGGACAGCAATGAGCAGTTCTTC
TRBV2	TRBJ2-2	.	.	CASERRWANTGELFF	TGTGCCAGCGAGAGGAGATGGGCGAACACCGGGGAGCTGTTTTTT
TRBV7-7	TRBJ2-5	.	.	CASSLYAGQETQYF	TGTGCCAGCAGCTTATACGCGGGGCAAGAGACCCAGTACTTC
TRBV19	TRBJ1-1	.	.	CASSGWGRLNTEAFF	TGTGCCAGCAGTGGCTGGGGCAGGTTGAACACTGAAGCTTTCTTT
TRBV3-1/TRBV3-2	TRBJ1-3	.	TRBD1	CASSQGTGTGNTIYF	TGTGCCAGCAGCCAAGGGACAGGAACTGGAAACACCATATATTTT
TRBV7-3	TRBJ2-3	once	TRBD2	CASSTPTTSGGGTDTQYF	TGTGCCAGCAGCACCCCCACTACTAGCGGGGGGGGCACAGATACGCAGTATTTT
TRBV9	TRBJ2-5	.	.	CASSVQAGIQYF	TGTGCCAGCAGCGTCCAAGCCGGGATACAGTACTTC
TRBV28	TRBJ1-6	once	.	CASKGGGEVSTVRGSPLHF	TGTGCCAGCAAGGGTGGAGGTGAGGTGTCTACCGTCCGGGGTTCACCCCTCCACTTT
TRBV7-2	TRBJ2-2	few	.	CASSKGTAGTNTGELFF	TGTGCCAGCAGCAAAGGGACGGCGGGGACGAACACCGGGGAGCTGTTTTTT
TRBV4-2	TRBJ1-4	.	TRBD1	CASSQIQGAGEKLFF	TGTGCCAGCAGCCAGATACAGGGGGCGGGAGAAAAACTGTTTTTT
TRBV18	TRBJ2-7	.	TRBD1	CASSSTGVFSYEQYF	TGTGCCAGCTCATCGACAGGGGTTTTCTCCTACGAGCAGTACTTC
TRBV5-1	TRBJ2-1	.	.	CASSSQRVAGEQFF	TGCGCCAGCAGCTCCCAGCGGGTCGCCGGCGAGCAGTTCTTC
TRBV5-1	TRBJ2-2	.	.	CASSLARVNTGELFF	TGCGCCAGCAGCTTGGCCCGGGTTAACACCGGGGAGCTGTTTTTT
TRBV5-1	TRBJ1-2	.	TRBD1	CASSLWGSGQGGESYGYTF	TGCGCCAGCAGCCTGTGGGGTTCGGGACAGGGCGGGGAAAGCTATGGCTACACCTTC
TRBV3-1/TRBV3-2	TRBJ2-1	.	TRBD2	CASSQVLAGAYNEQFF	TGTGCCAGCAGCCAAGTCTTAGCGGGGGCCTACAATGAGCAGTTCTTC
TRBV19	TRBJ1-1	.	.	CASEARRGVTEAFF	TGTGCCAGTGAGGCCAGGCGGGGGGTCACTGAAGCTTTCTTT
TRBV30	TRBJ2-7	.	TRBD1	CAWSVGTGAYEQYF	TGTGCCTGGAGTGTGGGGACAGGAGCCTACGAGCAGTACTTC
TRBV20-1	TRBJ1-1	.	.	CSALLLTEAFF	TGCAGTGCTCTCCTGTTGACTGAAGCTTTCTTT
TRBV11-3	TRBJ2-5	.	TRBD2	CASSKLAGDRTQYF	TGTGCCAGCAGCAAACTAGCGGGAGACCGTACCCAGTACTTC
TRBV6-5	TRBJ2-2	.	TRBD1	CASRYAGGTGELFF	TGTGCCAGCAGATACGCAGGGGGAACCGGGGAGCTGTTTTTT
TRBV2	TRBJ1-3	.	.	CAKTAQNPRTAGNTIYF	TGTGCCAAAACAGCTCAGAACCCCCGAACGGCTGGAAACACCATATATTTT
TRBV19	TRBJ2-7	.	TRBD1	CASSIAGQGSYEQYF	TGTGCCAGTAGTATAGCAGGACAGGGTTCCTACGAGCAGTACTTC
TRBV20-1	TRBJ1-5	.	.	CSASYGQPQHF	TGCAGTGCTAGTTACGGTCAGCCCCAGCATTTT
TRBV14	TRBJ1-1	once	.	CASSQVGRGNTEAFF	TGTGCCAGCAGCCAAGTGGGGAGGGGGAACACTGAAGCTTTCTTT
TRBV20-1	TRBJ1-2	.	.	CSARQRGYTF	TGCAGTGCTAGACAGAGGGGCTACACCTTC
TRBV7-8	TRBJ2-1	.	TRBD1	CASSFRDRYNEQFF	TGTGCCAGCAGCTTCCGGGACAGATACAATGAGCAGTTCTTC
TRBV12-3/TRBV12-4	TRBJ2-1	.	.	CASSLTGYNEQFF	TGTGCCAGCAGCCTGACAGGTTACAATGAGCAGTTCTTC
TRBV3-1/TRBV3-2	TRBJ1-2	.	.	CASSQVTSDFGYTF	TGTGCCAGCAGCCAAGTAACGAGTGACTTTGGCTACACCTTC
TRBV10-3	TRBJ2-3	.	TRBD2	CAISAGGSTDTQYF	TGTGCCATCAGTGCGGGGGGGAGCACAGATACGCAGTATTTT
TRBV2	TRBJ2-3	once	.	CASSVLPPGGRITDTQYF	TGTGCCAGCAGTGTGTTGCCTCCCGGGGGTCGTATCACAGATACGCAGTATTTT
TRBV29-1	TRBJ2-3	.	TRBD2	CSVGDPLAGAYTDTQYF	TGCAGCGTTGGGGACCCGCTAGCGGGGGCATACACAGATACGCAGTATTTT
TRBV28	TRBJ2-7	.	.	CASTPSRGFEQYF	TGTGCCAGCACTCCCTCTCGGGGGTTCGAGCAGTACTTC
TRBV30	TRBJ1-5	.	TRBD1	CAWSPGGIFGQPQHF	TGTGCCTGGAGCCCAGGGGGGATTTTCGGTCAGCCCCAGCATTTT
TRBV6-1	TRBJ1-4	few	.	CASSERFSAVTFEKLFF	TGTGCCAGCAGTGAAAGGTTCTCCGCAGTGACATTCGAAAAACTGTTTTTT
TRBV21-1	TRBJ2-7	.	.	CASTPGSGQYF	TGTGCCAGCACCCCCGGTTCGGGGCAGTACTTC
TRBV29-1	TRBJ2-3	.	TRBD2	CSDAPSGNPTDTQYF	TGCAGCGACGCACCTAGCGGGAATCCCACAGATACGCAGTATTTT
TRBV5-1	TRBJ2-5	.	TRBD2	CASSSRGEHQETQYF	TGCGCCAGCAGTTCGCGGGGGGAACACCAAGAGACCCAGTACTTC
TRBV6-5	TRBJ2-1	.	.	CASEARGYNEQFF	TGTGCCAGCGAGGCTAGAGGATACAATGAGCAGTTCTTC
TRBV5-4	TRBJ1-2	few	.	CASSPPVATDGYTF	TGTGCCAGCAGTCCCCCGGTAGCCACGGATGGCTACACCTTC
TRBV6-2/TRBV6-3	TRBJ2-7	.	.	CASSSFSVNEQYF	TGTGCCAGCAGTTCCTTCAGTGTAAACGAGCAGTACTTC
TRBV4-3	TRBJ2-5	once	TRBD2	CASSQRERGLETQYF	TGCGCCAGCAGCCAACGCGAGCGGGGTCTGGAGACCCAGTACTTC
TRBV30	TRBJ2-7	.	.	CAWSGPRSGEYEQYF	TGTGCCTGGAGTGGGCCGAGGTCGGGGGAGTACGAGCAGTACTTC
TRBV19	TRBJ1-1	.	.	CASSIGGLGNSKAFF	TGTGCCAGTAGTATAGGGGGGCTGGGTAACTCGAAAGCTTTCTTT
TRBV6-2/TRBV6-3	TRBJ2-3	.	TRBD2	CASSLGGLAGPTDTQYF	TGTGCCAGCAGTTTGGGGGGACTAGCGGGGCCCACAGATACGCAGTATTTT
TRBV19	TRBJ2-3	once	TRBD2	CASSGTSGGVDTQYF	TGTGCCAGTAGTGGGACTAGCGGGGGGGTGGATACGCAGTATTTT